This is a list of T cell receptor beta chains from one sample in a study of shared clonotypes between healthy human individuals. Clones were read by immunoSEQ multiplex PCR, and TCRdb kept only the in-frame ones, dropping some. There are about 2.4 million clones in the sample; 93% occur only once, and around 0.4% lies in the top ten. The specimen sequenced was naive CD4+ T cells from PBMCs. The source of these receptors is a man between 18 and 29 years old in good health. Some clones in this sample may be carry-over from other donors' samples. Each CDR3 is given with its conserved first and last residue. The D gene is left open where the match is weak. The size field is filled for only some rows; it gives once, few, many or a size class.

V gene	D gene	clone size	J gene	CDR3 DNA	CDR3 protein
TRBV28	-	few	TRBJ1-3	TGTGCCAGCAGTTGGTCAGGAAACACCATATATTTT	CASSWSGNTIYF
TRBV7-8	TRBD2	once	TRBJ2-1	TGTGCCAGCAGCCGGACTAGCCCTGGGTATGAGCAGTTCTTC	CASSRTSPGYEQFF
TRBV20-1	-	-	TRBJ1-5	TGCAGTGCTAGCTCTCAGCCCCAGCATTTT	CSASSQPQHF
TRBV7-9	-	-	TRBJ2-5	TGTGCCAGCAGCTTAGCGGTGGAAGAGACCCAGTACTTC	CASSLAVEETQYF
TRBV9	-	-	TRBJ2-7	TGTGCCAGCAGCGTCGCAGGGGACCAAATCGGGCAGTACTTC	CASSVAGDQIGQYF
TRBV7-3	-	-	TRBJ2-1	TGTGCCAGCAGGGAAGGGGGGCCTCAGGAGCAGTTCTTC	CASREGGPQEQFF
TRBV28	-	-	TRBJ2-5	TGTGCCAGCAGCAAAGGGGGCCAAGAGACCCAGTACTTC	CASSKGGQETQYF
TRBV6-5	-	-	TRBJ1-2	TGTGCCAGCAGCCGGGGTGCAGGCGGCTACACCTTC	CASSRGAGGYTF
TRBV4-2	-	-	TRBJ2-1	TGTGCCAGCAGCCAAGACCCGGGACCCAAGCCCGTCAATGAGCAGTTCTTC	CASSQDPGPKPVNEQFF
TRBV9	-	-	TRBJ1-1	TGTGCCAGCAGCGAGACAACTAGGGCTGGGACTGAAGCTTTCTTT	CASSETTRAGTEAFF
TRBV9	-	-	TRBJ1-1	TGTGCCAGCAGCGTAGAGGGGGGGCCCACTGAAGCTTTCTTT	CASSVEGGPTEAFF
TRBV28	-	-	TRBJ2-7	TGTGCCAGCAGTACAATAAGGGGAGTCTACGAGCAGTACTTC	CASSTIRGVYEQYF
TRBV27	-	-	TRBJ1-5	TGTGCCAGCAATTTGGCCCAGCATTTT	CASNLAQHF
TRBV27	TRBD1	-	TRBJ1-4	TGTGCCAGCAGTTTATCGGTAGGGGGCGGGGAAAAACTGTTTTTT	CASSLSVGGGEKLFF
TRBV7-3	TRBD2	-	TRBJ2-2	TGTGCCAGCAGCACACTAGCGGGGAACACCGGGGAGCTGTTTTTT	CASSTLAGNTGELFF
TRBV7-9	TRBD1	once	TRBJ2-1	TGTGCCAGCAGCTTGTCACAGGGGGGCAGAGCTTACAATGAGCAGTTCTTC	CASSLSQGGRAYNEQFF
TRBV20-1	-	-	TRBJ1-1	TGCAGGGCGAAAGGGTACACTGAAGCTTTCTTT	CRAKGYTEAFF
TRBV18	-	once	TRBJ1-5	TGTGCCAGCTCGGGCACTTCAGGTAGCAATCAGCCCCAGCATTTT	CASSGTSGSNQPQHF
TRBV7-2	-	-	TRBJ2-1	TGTGCCAGCAGCTTCCGCCGGGTGGGAGGAGGCAATGAGCAGTTCTTC	CASSFRRVGGGNEQFF
TRBV18	-	-	TRBJ1-2	TGTGCCAGCTCACTGAGTACTCCCTCGGAGGGCTACACCTTC	CASSLSTPSEGYTF
TRBV6-5	-	-	TRBJ2-1	TGTGCCAGCAGTTACTCGAGTCGCAATGAGCAGTTCTTC	CASSYSSRNEQFF
TRBV11-2	-	-	TRBJ1-2	TGTGCCAGCAGCTCTTCAGCTTCCTATGGCTACACCTTC	CASSSSASYGYTF
TRBV18	-	-	TRBJ2-2	TGTGCCAGCTCACAAACCGGGGAGCTGTTTTTT	CASSQTGELFF
TRBV2	-	-	TRBJ1-2	TGTGCCAGCAGTGAATGGTCAAAAGGGAGCTACACCTTC	CASSEWSKGSYTF
TRBV6-1	-	-	TRBJ1-1	TGTGCCAGCAGCCTCGGACAGACTGAAGCTTTCTTT	CASSLGQTEAFF
TRBV4-1	TRBD2	-	TRBJ2-3	TGCGCCAGCAGCCTTTCCGGCAGCGGGAGAGGGAGTACAGATACGCAGTATTTT	CASSLSGSGRGSTDTQYF
TRBV4-2	TRBD2	-	TRBJ2-7	TGTGCCAGCAGCGGGGGACTAGACCTCCGCGAGCAGTACTTC	CASSGGLDLREQYF
TRBV9	TRBD1	-	TRBJ2-1	TGTGCCAGCAGCGTAGAGTGGGAACAGGGGGTGTCCTACAATGAGCAGTTCTTC	CASSVEWEQGVSYNEQFF
TRBV14	TRBD1	-	TRBJ1-2	TGTGCCAGCAGCCAAGGGCTGGGACAGGGGAACTTTGGCTACACCTTC	CASSQGLGQGNFGYTF
TRBV7-8	-	-	TRBJ2-6	TGTGCCAGCAGCTCGTTCAGGGGGGAGTCTGGGGCCAACGTCCTGACTTTC	CASSSFRGESGANVLTF
TRBV7-6	TRBD1	-	TRBJ2-7	TGTGCCAGCAGCTCGGTCGGCAGGGGGTCCTACGAGCAGTACTTC	CASSSVGRGSYEQYF
TRBV4-1	TRBD2	-	TRBJ2-5	TGCGCCAGCAGTTTCTTAGCGGGTCCCCAAGAGACCCAGTACTTC	CASSFLAGPQETQYF
TRBV19	-	-	TRBJ2-1	TGTGCCAGTACCATCGGGGGCGGGACAGTGGACAATGAGCAGTTCTTC	CASTIGGGTVDNEQFF
TRBV10-3	TRBD2	-	TRBJ2-7	TGTGCCATCAGTGAAGCCGGGACTAGCGGGAGGGTGGGCTACGAGCAGTACTTC	CAISEAGTSGRVGYEQYF
TRBV6-1	-	-	TRBJ2-3	TGTGCCAGCAGGGAAAGGTCGTCCGGCACAGATACGCAGTATTTT	CASRERSSGTDTQYF
TRBV11-3	-	once	TRBJ2-2	TGTGCCAGCAGCTTACAAATGGGGGCCGGGGAGCTGTTTTTT	CASSLQMGAGELFF
TRBV11-1	-	-	TRBJ1-1	TGTGCCAGCAGCTTAGCGAGGGAGGTTGAAGCTTTCTTT	CASSLAREVEAFF
TRBV5-4	-	-	TRBJ2-7	TGTGCCAGCAGCTTGGAACCCGACCTCTCCTACGAGCAGTACTTC	CASSLEPDLSYEQYF
TRBV5-1	-	-	TRBJ2-7	TGCGCCAGCAGCGAGACAACATCCTACGAGCAGTACTTC	CASSETTSYEQYF
TRBV20-1	-	-	TRBJ2-5	TGCAGTGCTCTAGACTCCGAGACCCAGTACTTC	CSALDSETQYF
TRBV4-1	-	-	TRBJ2-6	TGCGCCAGCAGCCAAGATCGGGGGAGTAGAGGGGCCAACGTCCTGACTTTC	CASSQDRGSRGANVLTF
TRBV5-6	TRBD1	once	TRBJ2-5	TGTGCCAGCAACGACAAACAGGGGTGGAAAGAGACCCAGTACTTC	CASNDKQGWKETQYF
TRBV7-9	TRBD2	-	TRBJ2-1	TGTGCCAGCAGCTCGTTTGGTAGCGGGAGGGCCAATGAGCAGTTCTTC	CASSSFGSGRANEQFF
TRBV28	-	-	TRBJ1-3	TGTGCCAGCAGCCAAGGACACTTTAGGGAAAACACCATATATTTT	CASSQGHFRENTIYF
TRBV7-3	-	-	TRBJ1-2	TGTGCCAGCAGCTTAGCACCGGGAACTAACTATGGCTACACCTTC	CASSLAPGTNYGYTF
TRBV7-3	TRBD2	few	TRBJ2-1	TGTGCCAGCAGCGCGACTAGCGGAAGGTACAATGAGCAGTTCTTC	CASSATSGRYNEQFF
TRBV4-3	-	-	TRBJ1-1	TGCGCCAGCAGCCGATCAGGACGGGGCGATGAAGCTTTCTTT	CASSRSGRGDEAFF
TRBV7-9	TRBD2	-	TRBJ2-1	TGTGCCAGCAGCGCGGGACTAGCGGGAGGGGGGGACAATGAGCAGTTCTTC	CASSAGLAGGGDNEQFF
TRBV28	-	-	TRBJ2-5	TGTGCCAGCAGTTTAAGGGCCGTGGGGCCGCCCGAGTACTTC	CASSLRAVGPPEYF
TRBV5-1	TRBD2	-	TRBJ2-7	TGCGCCAGCAGCTCAAGCGGGGAACTCTACGAGCAGTACTTC	CASSSSGELYEQYF
TRBV28	-	once	TRBJ2-7	TGTGCCAGCAGATCGCCCCCGGGCTGGGGCTCCTACGAGCAGTACTTC	CASRSPPGWGSYEQYF
TRBV5-1	TRBD1	once	TRBJ2-5	TGCGCCAGCAGCTTGACTCGGACAGGACAAGAGACCCAGTACTTC	CASSLTRTGQETQYF
TRBV18	TRBD2	-	TRBJ2-3	TGTGCCAGCTCACCCATATGGACTAGCGGAACAGATACGCAGTATTTT	CASSPIWTSGTDTQYF
TRBV4-1	-	-	TRBJ1-1	TGCGCCAGCAGCCAAGCCGGCACTTTTGGCCTGATGAACACTGAAGCTTTCTTT	CASSQAGTFGLMNTEAFF
TRBV9	TRBD1	-	TRBJ1-5	TGTGCCAGCAGCTCTCGCAGGACAGGGGAAGGCAATCAGCCCCAGCATTTT	CASSSRRTGEGNQPQHF
TRBV5-1	-	-	TRBJ2-1	TGCGCCAGCAGCTTGGTCCTAGCCGGCTCCTACAATGAGCAGTTCTTC	CASSLVLAGSYNEQFF
TRBV28	-	-	TRBJ1-3	TGTGCCAGCAGCCCTGCGGGGGGGCTTCGTGGAAACACCATATATTTT	CASSPAGGLRGNTIYF
TRBV6-6	-	-	TRBJ1-2	TGTGCCAGCTTCCAGCGGGAGGGGGACGGGGTTGGCTACACCTTC	CASFQREGDGVGYTF
TRBV7-3	-	-	TRBJ2-1	TGTGCCAGCAGCTTACTCGGCACCAGTAATGAGCAGTTCTTC	CASSLLGTSNEQFF
TRBV6-4	TRBD1	-	TRBJ1-4	TGTGCCAGCAGCCCGGGACAGGGTTCTAATGAAAAACTGTTTTTT	CASSPGQGSNEKLFF